This T cell receptor (beta chain) was profiled in a study of a mutant IDH1 vaccine in newly diagnosed glioma. About the research overall: Treated patients had a mean age of about 40 years and a sex split that was approximately 62% male and roughly 38% female.

Generated by immunoSEQ multiplex PCR, the TCRdb table keeps only in-frame clones and is missing some. The data contain 50,000 to 85,000 clones, about 80% of them seen just once; the ten biggest clones take up 13%. The time point here: week 23, last vaccination. The vaccine gave 300 ug of a 20-mer mutant IDH1 peptide subcutaneously per dose. Germline V gene data show CDR1 as MNHEY and CDR2 as SMNVEV (reference sequence). After removal of 1 base from V and 1 base from J, the junction contained 0 bases not matched to a gene. The CDR3 runs 14 residues. To note about this clone: Its antigen is unknown.

This chain connects TRBV27 to TRBJ2-5, with 7 nucleotides matching TRBD2. The clonotype originates from a man between 18 and 29 years old with glioma. Sequenced material: PBMCs, taken from a glioma patient whose treatment included an IDH1 peptide vaccine. CDR3: CASSLWGGQETQYF. CDR3 nucleotides: TGTGCCAGCAGTTTATGGGGGGGCCAAGAGACCCAGTACTTC.